These 9 T cell receptor beta chains came from one sample sequenced in a study of long-term antiretroviral therapy in people with HIV. They ran version v3.0 of the immunoSEQ assay at survey level. Method: immunoSEQ multiplex PCR; TCRdb's copy keeps in-frame clones and lacks some. The data hold roughly 40,000 clones, with 94% observed a single time. This material consisted of unsorted PBMCs, taken 9 to 9.5 years after starting antiretroviral therapy. These receptors all stem from a man between 25 and 39 years old with HIV.

This chain joins TRBV7-2 and TRBJ2-1; 8 nucleotides match TRBD1. Per germline, CDR1 SGHTA and CDR2 FQGNSA. The CDR3 loop spans 17 amino acids. V dropped 4 bases and J dropped 4; count of bases not matched to a gene: 12. The CDR3 protein is CASSSRGTGIGYNEQFF. The DNA for the CDR3 is TGTGCCAGCAGCTCTCGGGGGACAGGAATAGGGTACAATGAGCAGTTCTTC.

CDR3 nucleotides: TGTGCCAGCAGCCCCCAGTGGGACCGAGAGCTGTTTTTT. Translation: CASSPQWDRELFF. V usage is TRBV9 and J usage is TRBJ2-2, with D possibly being TRBD1 or TRBD2 (5 bases each). Germline lookup yields CDR1 SGDLS and CDR2 YYNGEE. The V gene lost 4 bases and the J gene lost 11 bases, with 15 bases spanning the gap. The CDR3 consists of 13 residues.

The CDR3 loop is CASITGGEVYGYTF. CDR3 DNA sequence: TGTGCCAGCATTACAGGGGGTGAAGTCTATGGCTACACCTTC. The chain is built from TRBV28 and TRBJ1-2, with 8 bases lining up with TRBD1. CDR3 length equals 14 residues. The ends lost 7 bases at V and 4 bases at J; junction bases unmatched: 8. Germline loops: CDR1 MDHEN, CDR2 SYDVKM.

The genes are TRBV5-1 and TRBJ2-5; TRBD2 aligns across 7 bases. Losses at the gene ends were 3 bases for V and 5 bases for J; bases not matched to a gene: 7. Germline V gives CDR1 SGHRS, CDR2 YFSETQ. The CDR3 spans 14 residues. CDR3 loop: CASSSGGGSETQYF. CDR3 bases: TGCGCCAGCAGCTCCGGCGGGGGATCGGAGACCCAGTACTTC.

The chain employs TRBV9 and TRBJ2-7; D may be TRBD1 (5 bases). V lost 3 bases, J lost 2 bases, and 6 bases lay in between. The germline gives CDR1 SGDLS, CDR2 YYNGEE. The CDR3 runs to 12 residues. The CDR3 DNA sequence: TGTGCCAGCAGCGGACAGACCTACGAGCAGTACTTC. Encoded protein: CASSGQTYEQYF.

The rearrangement uses TRBV6-5 and TRBJ1-5, with D hard to call. The CDR3 has 14 residues. Trimming stripped 6 bases from V and 5 bases from J, with 14 bases between. Germline values: CDR1 MNHEY, CDR2 SVGAGI. The CDR3 nucleotides are TGTGCCAGCAGCCCCTGGGAGTCCGATCAGCCCCAGCATTTT. It yields the protein CASSPWESDQPQHF.

This chain uses TRBV27 with TRBJ1-4; D is possibly TRBD1 (5 bases). The V gene's germline CDR1 is MNHEY and CDR2 SMNVEV (reference sequence). The V end lost 5 bases, the J end lost 9 bases, and 10 bases lay between the germline ends. There are 12 residues in the CDR3. The CDR3 bases are TGTGCCAGCAGTATAACGGGGCAAAAACTGTTTTTT. Amino acids: CASSITGQKLFF.

The gene calls are TRBV7-9 and TRBJ2-7; TRBD1 might be the D (6 bases). Germline lookup yields CDR1 SEHNR and CDR2 FQNEAQ (reference sequence). V was cut by 4 bases and J by 1 base, with 11 bases left in between. This CDR3 region has 14 residues. CDR3 sequence: CASSSSGVSYEQYF. The CDR3, as DNA: TGTGCCAGCAGCTCCTCAGGGGTTTCCTACGAGCAGTACTTC. The whole variable domain, filled in from reference TRBV7-9 and TRBJ2-7, reads DTGVSQNPRHKITKRGQNVTFRCDPISEHNRLYWYRQTLGQGPEFLTYFQNEAQLEKSRLLSDRFSAERPKGSFSTLEIQRTEQGDSAMYLCASSSSGVSYEQYFGPGTRLTVT.

V gene TRBV5-7 combines with J gene TRBJ2-2; no clear D gene. TRBV5-7 is reported as an ORF; its role is uncertain. This CDR3 comprises 14 residues. The V and J ends lost 3 bases and 9 bases respectively, with 15 bases between them. The CDR3 DNA follows: TGTGCCAGCAGCTCCCTTGACCCTAGAAGGGAGCTGTTTTTT. It yields the protein CASSSLDPRRELFF.